A single sample gave rise to the 10 T cell receptor beta chains below, sequenced in a study of blood T cell repertoires in COVID-19. Data came from immunoSEQ multiplex PCR; TCRdb stores just in-frame clones and leaves some out. The sample includes about 210,000 clones, around 83% of them seen just once. What was sequenced was PBMCs or T cells enriched from blood (not recorded which). The receptors here all came from a woman aged 30 to 39 who had been exposed to COVID-19.

This clone was seen just once. The chain uses TRBV6-5 and TRBJ2-1; 8 nucleotides agree with TRBD1. CDR1 is MNHEY, CDR2 SVGAGI, per germline. With V trimmed by 4 bases and J by 7 bases, 6 bases remained unmatched. This CDR3 comprises 14 residues. In DNA, the CDR3 is TGTGCCAGCAGTTCGGACAGGGCTGTAAATGAGCAGTTCTTC. Translation: CASSSDRAVNEQFF.

This clone was seen only a few times. The rearrangement joins TRBV9 to TRBJ1-2; D unresolved. This CDR3 is 12 amino acids long. Between the trimmed V and J ends, which lost 5 bases and 2 bases, there was a span of 7 bases. Germline V gives CDR1 SGDLS, CDR2 YYNGEE. In DNA, the CDR3 is TGTGCCAGCAGTCAGGCGAACTATGGCTACACCTTC. Translation gives CASSQANYGYTF.

The CDR3 here is CASSEEAGGRGEAFF. CDR3 coding DNA: TGTGCCAGCAGTGAGGAGGCAGGGGGCCGAGGTGAAGCTTTCTTT. This chain uses TRBV6-4 with TRBJ1-1; 8 bases agree with TRBD1. CDR1 and CDR2 (germline): MRHNA, SNTAGT. This CDR3 contains 15 residues. V trimming: 3 bases; J trimming: 7 bases; junction bases outside the gene matches: 10.

The DNA for the CDR3 is TGTGCCAGCAGTCCGACGGACATTATTGGTGGCTACACCTTC. It codes for CASSPTDIIGGYTF. The chain couples TRBV28 to TRBJ1-2; D is perhaps TRBD1 (5 bases). V shed 5 bases and J shed 7 bases, with 17 bases lying between them. The V gene's germline CDR1 is MDHEN and CDR2 SYDVKM. CDR3 length equals 14 residues.

This clone has more than one count but fewer than ten. The V call is TRBV5-6, the J call TRBJ2-1; the match to TRBD1 covers 7 bases. In germline, CDR1 is SGHDT, CDR2 YYEEEE. J was trimmed by 2 bases and V by 4 bases; bases with no gene match: 9. The CDR3 extends over 16 amino acids. CDR3 loop: CASSRVNTGAYNEQFF. The CDR3 DNA reads TGTGCCAGCAGCCGCGTCAATACAGGGGCCTACAATGAGCAGTTCTTC.

This sequence joins TRBV5-4 and TRBJ2-3; D is unresolved. Germline V gene lookup returns CDR1 SGHNT and CDR2 YYREEE (reference sequence). CDR3 length: 13 residues. V lost 0 bases and J 4 bases, leaving 6 bases between the germline ends. The CDR3 sequence is CASSLAPSDTQYF. CDR3 DNA sequence: TGTGCCAGCAGCTTGGCCCCTTCAGATACGCAGTATTTT.

The rearrangement links TRBV5-8 to TRBJ1-2; D is uncertain. CDR1 SGHTS and CDR2 YDEGEE come from the germline V gene. V gave up 2 bases and J gave up 7 bases, with 9 bases separating them. The CDR3 is 12 amino acids. The CDR3 sequence is CASSFGGGGYTF. In DNA, the CDR3 is TGTGCCAGCAGCTTTGGCGGCGGTGGCTACACCTTC.

The CDR3 nucleotides are TGTGCCAGCAGCCTAAAACCGGGACAGGGAACTTACGAGCAGTACTTC. Translating gives CASSLKPGQGTYEQYF. The chain joins TRBV7-9 to TRBJ2-7, with 9 bases aligning to TRBD1. Germline V gives CDR1 SEHNR, CDR2 FQNEAQ (reference sequence). V lost 5 bases to trimming and J lost 4 bases; unmatched junction nucleotides: 12. This CDR3 region has 16 residues. Full variable domain (outside the CDR3, taken from reference TRBV7-9 and TRBJ2-7): DTGVSQNPRHKITKRGQNVTFRCDPISEHNRLYWYRQTLGQGPEFLTYFQNEAQLEKSRLLSDRFSAERPKGSFSTLEIQRTEQGDSAMYLCASSLKPGQGTYEQYFGPGTRLTVT.

The chain couples TRBV6-5 to TRBJ1-4; 9 bases match TRBD1. Trimming removed 6 bases from V and 7 bases from J; junction bases left unmatched: 6. From germline, CDR1 is MNHEY and CDR2 SVGAGI. This CDR3 has 14 residues. The CDR3 DNA is TGTGCCAGCAGAATACAGGGGGCAAGTGAAAAACTGTTTTTT. Its protein product is CASRIQGASEKLFF.

The chain employs TRBV3-1 (or the pseudogene TRBV3-2) and TRBJ1-1; no firm D call. Germline V gene sequence: CDR1 LGHDT, CDR2 YNNKEL (reference sequence). Deletions cut 3 bases from V and 3 bases from J, with 8 bases between. This CDR3 comprises 13 residues. CDR3 nucleotides: TGTGCCAGCAGCCATTCCAGTGACACTGAAGCTTTCTTT. Translated, it gives CASSHSSDTEAFF.